The rows below give T cell receptor beta chains drawn from one sample of a study of cytomegalovirus exposure and HLA in healthy donors. Sequencing used immunoSEQ multiplex PCR; TCRdb keeps in-frame clones, though not all of them. The sample contains 150,000 to 200,000 clones, 80% to 85% of which appear only once. The sequencing sample was made of PBMCs. These receptors came from a woman younger than 35 in good health and CMV-seropositive. Both conserved end residues are part of each CDR3. A D gene is named only where the DNA matches it firmly. Where a row states a size, it is once, few, many or the class of an expanded clone; other rows omit it.

>TRBJ1-6|TRBV30|few|-
CAWSREVANSPLHF
TGTGCCTGGAGCCGTGAAGTGGCAAATTCACCCCTCCACTTT
>TRBJ1-2|TRBV7-6|-|-
CASSSAGVTGFRNYGYTF
TGTGCCAGCAGCTCAGCAGGAGTAACAGGGTTCCGTAACTATGGCTACACCTTC
>TRBJ1-6|TRBV7-2|once|-
CASSLSATQGFYNSPLHF
TGTGCCAGCAGCTTATCCGCCACACAGGGATTCTATAATTCACCCCTCCACTTT
>TRBJ2-5|TRBV6-5|-|-
CASRDQGGETQYF
TGTGCCAGCAGAGACCAGGGCGGAGAGACCCAGTACTTC
>TRBJ1-1|TRBV2|once|-
CASSVSGAHTEAFF
TGTGCCAGCAGTGTGTCAGGGGCTCACACTGAAGCTTTCTTT
>TRBJ1-5|TRBV9|once|-
CASSAREGNQPQHF
TGTGCCAGCAGCGCCAGGGAGGGCAATCAGCCCCAGCATTTT
>TRBJ2-2|TRBV7-7|-|TRBD1
CASSRTGSTGELFF
TGTGCCAGCAGCCGGACAGGGAGCACCGGGGAGCTGTTTTTT
>TRBJ1-1|TRBV4-1|-|-
CASSQVNFLGPPDTEAFF
TGCGCCAGCAGCCAAGTTAATTTTTTGGGGCCGCCCGACACTGAAGCTTTCTTT
>TRBJ2-1|TRBV6-1|-|TRBD2
CASILAGFDEQFF
TGTGCCAGCATCCTAGCGGGGTTTGATGAGCAGTTCTTC
>TRBJ1-1|TRBV9|once|-
CASSVDRDTEAFF
TGTGCCAGCAGCGTAGACAGGGACACTGAAGCTTTCTTT
>TRBJ2-1|TRBV30|-|-
CAWSVGRTYNEQFF
TGTGCCTGGAGTGTTGGCAGGACCTACAATGAGCAGTTCTTC
>TRBJ2-3|TRBV5-1|-|TRBD1
CASPCRGYCTDTQYF
TGCGCCAGCCCCTGCAGGGGGTACTGCACAGATACGCAGTATTTT
>TRBJ2-5|TRBV30|-|-
CAWRGPPQETQYF
TGTGCCTGGAGGGGGCCGCCCCAAGAGACCCAGTACTTC
>TRBJ1-1|TRBV30|once|-
CAWSATTGASKAFF
TGTGCCTGGAGTGCGACGACAGGTGCATCCAAAGCTTTCTTT
>TRBJ1-1|TRBV11-2|-|-
CASSLASVYEAFF
TGTGCCAGCAGCTTAGCCTCCGTCTATGAAGCTTTCTTT
>TRBJ1-2|TRBV10-3|-|-
CAISESIRGGYTF
TGTGCCATCAGTGAGTCGATTCGAGGAGGCTACACCTTC
>TRBJ2-5|TRBV28|-|TRBD2
CASSPTRGEETQYF
TGTGCCAGCAGCCCCACCCGGGGGGAAGAGACCCAGTACTTC
>TRBJ2-1|TRBV7-2|-|TRBD2
CASSAGLAGGNEQFF
TGTGCCAGCAGCGCGGGACTAGCGGGGGGGAATGAGCAGTTCTTC
>TRBJ2-3|TRBV12-5|-|-
CASGLGLFTDTQYF
TGTGCTAGTGGTTTGGGTCTATTCACAGATACGCAGTATTTT
>TRBJ1-3|TRBV4-3|once|-
CASSQGRHSKNTIYF
TGCGCCAGCAGCCAGGGCAGGCACTCAAAAAACACCATATATTTT
>TRBJ2-5|TRBV6-1|-|-
CASSEQVQETQYF
TGTGCCAGCAGTGAACAGGTCCAAGAGACCCAGTACTTC
>TRBJ2-7|TRBV29-1|-|-
CSVEDLAREQYF
TGCAGCGTTGAAGATCTGGCTCGCGAGCAGTACTTC
>TRBJ2-3|TRBV5-1|-|-
CASSLGVNTDTQYF
TGCGCCAGCAGCTTGGGAGTAAACACAGATACGCAGTATTTT
>TRBJ1-2|TRBV7-2|-|-
CASSPGVTALYGYTF
TGTGCCAGCAGCCCGGGGGTGACCGCCCTCTATGGCTACACCTTC
>TRBJ1-2|TRBV4-3|once|-
CASSQARAGRGYTF
TGCGCCAGCAGCCAAGCCAGGGCCGGTAGGGGCTACACCTTC
>TRBJ1-2|TRBV4-1|-|TRBD1
CASSQEISRTGDMKGYTF
TGCGCCAGCAGCCAAGAGATAAGTCGAACAGGGGATATGAAAGGCTACACCTTC
>TRBJ1-5|TRBV19|-|-
CASSIVGGPRPQHF
TGTGCCAGTAGTATAGTCGGAGGCCCCAGGCCCCAGCATTTT
>TRBJ1-4|TRBV14|-|-
CASSQLGGGSEKLFF
TGTGCCAGCAGCCAACTGGGCGGGGGGTCCGAAAAACTGTTTTTT
>TRBJ1-1|TRBV5-6|-|-
CASSRDRNTEAFF
TGTGCCAGCAGCCGGGATAGGAACACTGAAGCTTTCTTT
>TRBJ1-3|TRBV7-6|-|TRBD1
CASSKDRGRGNTIYF
TGTGCCAGCAGCAAAGACAGGGGGAGGGGAAACACCATATATTTT
>TRBJ1-6|TRBV18|-|TRBD1
CASSRSAAGGMSPLHF
TGTGCCAGCTCTAGATCAGCTGCAGGGGGGATGTCACCCCTCCACTTT
>TRBJ1-6|TRBV7-9|few|-
CASSPWGSLGQYGSPLHF
TGTGCCAGCAGCCCGTGGGGATCCCTCGGACAATACGGATCACCCCTCCACTTT
>TRBJ2-7|TRBV27|-|TRBD2
CASTYTGLASSYEQYF
TGTGCCAGCACCTACACAGGACTAGCGAGCTCCTACGAGCAGTACTTC
>TRBJ1-2|TRBV7-2|-|-
CASSYGTGWAYGYTF
TGTGCCAGCAGCTATGGAACAGGGTGGGCCTATGGCTACACCTTC
>TRBJ1-5|TRBV6-1|-|-
CASSEYPQPQHF
TGTGCCAGCAGTGAATATCCCCAGCCCCAGCATTTT
>TRBJ2-5|TRBV6-4|-|TRBD2
CASSPVAGGQETQYF
TGTGCCAGCAGCCCTGTAGCGGGGGGGCAAGAGACCCAGTACTTC
>TRBJ1-4|TRBV7-9|-|-
CASSLGLNEKLFF
TGTGCCAGCAGCTTGGGGCTTAATGAAAAACTGTTTTTT
>TRBJ1-5|TRBV4-1|-|TRBD1
CASSGNRGRGNQPQHF
TGCGCCAGCAGCGGGAACAGGGGGCGAGGCAATCAGCCCCAGCATTTT
>TRBJ1-3|TRBV6-1|-|TRBD1
CASSQGASGNTIYF
TGTGCCAGCAGCCAGGGGGCATCTGGAAACACCATATATTTT
>TRBJ1-1|TRBV29-1|-|TRBD1
CSGQTGGHTEAFF
TGCAGCGGCCAGACAGGGGGCCACACTGAAGCTTTCTTT
>TRBJ2-7|TRBV30|-|TRBD2
CAWTPGGAGTYEQYF
TGTGCCTGGACCCCGGGGGGGGCCGGTACCTACGAGCAGTACTTC
>TRBJ2-1|TRBV7-3|-|-
CASSLGPHGEQFF
TGTGCCAGCAGCTTAGGTCCGCACGGTGAGCAGTTCTTC
>TRBJ2-1|TRBV5-6|-|-
CASSLLDLPSSYNEQFF
TGTGCCAGCAGCTTACTAGACCTACCAAGCTCCTACAATGAGCAGTTCTTC
>TRBJ2-1|TRBV6-6|once|-
CASSYGDNEQFF
TGTGCCAGCAGTTACGGAGACAATGAGCAGTTCTTC
>TRBJ2-3|TRBV25-1|-|TRBD2
CASSGPTSGGRNTQYF
TGTGCCAGCAGTGGCCCGACTAGCGGGGGAAGGAATACGCAGTATTTT
>TRBJ2-3|TRBV5-6|-|-
CASSFDRPPDTQYF
TGTGCCAGCAGCTTTGACAGGCCCCCAGATACGCAGTATTTT
>TRBJ2-1|TRBV5-1|-|-
CASSLEQGGVSGQFF
TGCGCCAGCAGCTTGGAGCAGGGCGGAGTTTCTGGGCAGTTCTTC
>TRBJ1-2|TRBV27|-|-
CASSYGDNYGYTF
TGTGCCAGCAGTTACGGTGATAACTATGGCTACACCTTC